Below are 26 T cell receptor beta chains sequenced from a single sample in a study of OX40 agonist ivuxolimab in advanced cancers. Repertoires were generated with immunoSEQ multiplex PCR, while TCRdb's copy carries only in-frame clones and drops some. The sample consists of 30,000 to 40,000 clones, around 87% of them appearing once. Sequences were derived from CD4+ or CD8+ T cells sorted from blood, sampled in a trial of the OX40 agonist ivuxolimab. All receptors come from an adult with an advanced solid tumor such as melanoma, head and neck, liver or kidney cancer.

V is TRBV5-4 and J is TRBJ2-5; no clear D gene. In germline, CDR1 is SGHNT, CDR2 YYREEE (reference sequence). The CDR3 runs to 14 residues. V was pared by 0 bases and J by 5 bases, with 11 bases between. CDR3 residues: CASSLVSAGETQYF. The CDR3 nucleotides read TGTGCCAGCAGCTTGGTGTCAGCCGGGGAGACCCAGTACTTC.

The rearrangement joins TRBV11-2 to TRBJ2-7, with TRBD1 matching 8 bases. Per germline, CDR1 SGHAT and CDR2 FQNNGV. J lost 3 bases, V lost 0 bases, and 7 bases had no gene match. The CDR3 runs to 16 residues. CDR3 coding DNA: TGTGCCAGCAGCTTAGAAGTCAGGACAGGGTACTACGAGCAGTACTTC. Residues: CASSLEVRTGYYEQYF.

The chain recombines TRBV7-2 with TRBJ2-3; D unresolved. The germline V and J ends were trimmed by 0 bases and 10 bases, with 20 bases remaining between them. Germline V gives CDR1 SGHTA, CDR2 FQGNSA. The CDR3 consists of 16 residues. DNA of the CDR3: TGTGCCAGCAGCTTAGCCCCCCGACCGACTTTGGGATCGCAGTATTTT. Its protein is CASSLAPRPTLGSQYF.

The chain recombines TRBV4-2 with TRBJ2-7; D may be TRBD1 (5 bases). CDR1 is LGHNA, CDR2 YNFKEQ, per germline. The CDR3 sequence is 15 residues long. V was cut by 4 bases and J by 2 bases, with 15 bases left in between. CDR3 sequence: CASSPSKGSAYEQYF. Written as DNA, the CDR3 is TGTGCCAGCAGCCCGTCTAAGGGGTCCGCCTACGAGCAGTACTTC.

The chain recombines TRBV14 with TRBJ2-1; D is ambiguous. The CDR3 loop spans 15 amino acids. CDR1 is SGHDN, CDR2 FVKESK, per germline. The ends were cut back, 0 bases at V and 7 bases at J, with 13 bases in the middle. CDR3 DNA: TGTGCCAGCAGCCAAGAACAAGGCCCGTGGAATGAGCAGTTCTTC. Translated, it gives CASSQEQGPWNEQFF.

This chain uses TRBV19 with TRBJ2-2; unclear D gene. Per germline, CDR1 LNHDA and CDR2 SQIVND (reference sequence). Deletions cut 2 bases from V and 4 bases from J, with 8 bases between. This CDR3 is built from 14 residues. CDR3 nucleotide sequence: TGTGCCAGTAGTATAAGTCTTCGCACCGGGGAGCTGTTTTTT. Translated, it gives CASSISLRTGELFF.

The chain is built from TRBV29-1 and TRBJ2-1, with D tentatively TRBD2 (6 bases). In germline, CDR1 is SQVTM, CDR2 ANQGSEA. This CDR3 has 13 amino acids. Trimming cost V 2 bases and J 8 bases, with 13 bases left between them. CDR3 protein: CSVESQWGDEQFF. The DNA for the CDR3 is TGCAGCGTTGAAAGCCAGTGGGGGGATGAGCAGTTCTTC.

The chain couples TRBV5-5 to TRBJ1-3, with D unresolved. Germline values: CDR1 SGHKS, CDR2 YYEKEE (reference sequence). The CDR3 contains 15 residues. The V gene lost 3 bases and the J gene lost 2 bases, with 12 bases spanning the gap. Here the CDR3 DNA reads TGTGCCAGCAGCTCGGACGGACGGCCTGGAAACACCATATATTTT. It specifies CASSSDGRPGNTIYF.

This clone has a single count. The rearrangement uses TRBV10-3 and TRBJ2-7, with D possibly being TRBD2 (6 bases). The germline V gene encodes CDR1 ENHRY and CDR2 SYGVKD. The CDR3 is 12 residues long. V was shortened by 3 bases and J by 5 bases, with 8 bases between the two germline ends. The CDR3 DNA follows: TGTGCCATCAGTGAACGGAGGGACGAGCAGTACTTC. Its translation is CAISERRDEQYF.

The chain uses TRBV5-4 and TRBJ2-4; maybe TRBD1 (5 bases). From germline, CDR1 is SGHNT and CDR2 YYREEE (reference sequence). The CDR3 is made up of 12 amino acids. V was trimmed by 9 bases and J by 0 bases, leaving 7 bases between them. In DNA, the CDR3 is TGTGCCACTCAGGGAGCCAAAAACATTCAGTACTTC. Encoded protein: CATQGAKNIQYF.

Written as DNA, the CDR3 is TGTGCCAGCAGCTTAGGAGTCCCAGATACGCAGTATTTT. Translating it yields CASSLGVPDTQYF. The chain employs TRBV11-2 and TRBJ2-3; D remains unclear. Germline assignment: CDR1 SGHAT and CDR2 FQNNGV. The V gene lost 1 base and the J gene lost 4 bases, with 6 bases spanning the gap. The CDR3 extends over 13 amino acids.

This rearrangement joins TRBV28 to TRBJ1-5; D not resolved. The germline V gene has CDR1 MDHEN and CDR2 SYDVKM. The CDR3 length is 13 residues. Trimming shortened V by 7 bases and J by 3 bases, and 10 bases separated the two germline ends. In nucleotides, the CDR3 is TGTGCCAGCAATGGGCAGCTCAATCAGCCCCAGCATTTT. It codes for CASNGQLNQPQHF.

The chain employs TRBV2 and TRBJ1-1; D perhaps matches TRBD1 (6 bases). V lost 5 bases and J 0 bases, leaving 10 bases between the germline ends. This CDR3 has 14 amino acids. The germline CDR1 and CDR2 sequences are SNHLY and FYNNEI. The chain's CDR3 is CASSQTGMNTEAFF. DNA of the CDR3: TGTGCCAGCAGTCAGACAGGCATGAACACTGAAGCTTTCTTT.

The rearrangement uses TRBV10-1 and TRBJ1-1; D possibly corresponds to TRBD1 (5 bases). Between the trimmed V and J ends, which lost 3 bases and 0 bases, there was a span of 11 bases. This CDR3 is built from 15 residues. Germline V gene sequence: CDR1 WNHNN, CDR2 SYGVQD (reference sequence). CDR3 DNA: TGCGCCAGCAGTGACGGGGGGGTAGTGAACACTGAAGCTTTCTTT. The encoded protein is CASSDGGVVNTEAFF.

CDR3 sequence reads: CASSRQGRQETQYF. The CDR3 coding sequence is TGTGCCAGTAGTCGACAGGGGAGGCAAGAGACCCAGTACTTC. J is TRBJ2-5 and V is TRBV19, with TRBD1 matching 8 bases. Germline CDR1 is LNHDA and CDR2 is SQIVND (reference sequence). This CDR3 has 14 amino acids. With V trimmed by 5 bases and J by 2 bases, 4 bases remained unmatched.

J is TRBJ2-1 and V is TRBV5-1, with D perhaps matching TRBD2 (6 bases). From germline, CDR1 is SGHRS and CDR2 YFSETQ. Trimming left V 2 bases short and J 9 bases short, with 9 bases between. This CDR3 is 12 amino acids long. The CDR3 DNA reads TGCGCCAGCAGCTTTAAGGGAGGTGAGCAGTTCTTC. Protein: CASSFKGGEQFF. Full variable domain (missing parts from reference TRBV5-1 and TRBJ2-1): KAGVTQTPRYLIKTRGQQVTLSCSPISGHRSVSWYQQTPGQGLQFLFEYFSETQRNKGNFPGRFSGRQFSNSRSEMNVSTLELGDSALYLCASSFKGGEQFFGPGTRLTVL.

V usage is TRBV11-2 and J usage is TRBJ2-5, with D possibly TRBD1 on 5 matching bases. V lost 5 bases, J lost 5 bases, and 12 bases lay in between. From germline, CDR1 is SGHAT and CDR2 FQNNGV. This CDR3 is built from 13 residues. CDR3 region: CASSQGALETQYF. The CDR3 DNA reads TGTGCCAGCAGCCAGGGCGCTTTGGAGACCCAGTACTTC.

The chain employs TRBV7-9 and TRBJ1-3; D is ambiguous. The germline V gene encodes CDR1 SEHNR and CDR2 FQNEAQ (reference sequence). Trimming pared 5 bases from V and 0 bases from J, leaving 14 bases between. This CDR3 region has 16 residues. CDR3 nucleotides: TGTGCCAGCAGCACTTCCCAAATGAGCTCTGGAAACACCATATATTTT. This sequence encodes CASSTSQMSSGNTIYF.

Remarks on this clone: A junction boundary mismatches the germline segment, possibly from a read error. The chain employs TRBV19 and TRBJ1-1; TRBD1 agrees at 7 bases. The CDR3 is made up of 15 amino acids. CDR1 and CDR2 (germline): LNHDA, SQIVND (reference sequence). In DNA form, the CDR3 reads TGTGCCAGTAGAACTCCGGGACAGATGAACACTGAAGCTCTCTTT. This translates into CASRTPGQMNTEALF. The full variable domain, completed using reference TRBV19 and TRBJ1-1, is DGGITQSPKYLFRKEGQNVTLSCEQNLNHDAMYWYRQDPGQGLRLIYYSQIVNDFQKGDIAEGYSVSREKKESFPLTVTSAQKNPTAFYLCASRTPGQMNTEALFGQGTRLTVV.

This clone is a singleton in its sample. V usage is TRBV28 and J usage is TRBJ2-2; 7 bases agree with TRBD2. Trimming cost V 8 bases and J 3 bases; bases outside gene matches: 9. Looked up from germline, CDR1 is MDHEN and CDR2 is SYDVKM. This CDR3 comprises 15 residues. The DNA of the CDR3 is TGTGCCAGCCGGTTTAGCGGGCGGGACACCGGGGAGCTGTTTTTT. This translates into CASRFSGRDTGELFF.

This clone appeared a single time. V is TRBV9 and J is TRBJ2-5, with D uncertain. The V gene's germline CDR1 is SGDLS and CDR2 YYNGEE. V was trimmed by 3 bases and J by 0 bases, leaving 3 bases between them. CDR3 length equals 12 residues. The CDR3 sequence is CASSGNQETQYF. CDR3 nucleotides: TGTGCCAGCAGCGGTAACCAAGAGACCCAGTACTTC.

This chain links TRBV18 with TRBJ2-1, with D perhaps being TRBD1 or TRBD2 (6 bases each). This CDR3 contains 17 residues. The germline V and J ends were trimmed by 3 bases and 8 bases, with 23 bases remaining between them. Looked up from germline, CDR1 is KGHSH and CDR2 is LQKENI. CDR3 loop: CASSPPTRGGKGDEQFF. As DNA, the CDR3 is TGTGCCAGCTCACCGCCGACCAGAGGGGGGAAAGGGGATGAGCAGTTCTTC. The variable domain in full, with the rest retrieved from reference TRBV18 and TRBJ2-1, is NAGVMQNPRHLVRRRGQEARLRCSPMKGHSHVYWYRQLPEEGLKFMVYLQKENIIDESGMPKERFSAEFPKEGPSILRIQQVVRGDSAAYFCASSPPTRGGKGDEQFFGPGTRLTVL.

V gene TRBV19 combines with J gene TRBJ2-7; D may be TRBD1 or TRBD2 (5 bases each). This CDR3 has 15 residues. Per germline, CDR1 LNHDA and CDR2 SQIVND (reference sequence). V lost 3 bases, J lost 2 bases, and 14 bases lay in between. CDR3 nucleotide sequence: TGTGCCAGTAGTATTGATCTGGGGGTGGCCTACGAGCAGTACTTC. It encodes CASSIDLGVAYEQYF.

The chain uses TRBV7-9 and TRBJ2-1; 8 nucleotides agree with TRBD1. The CDR3 totals 17 residues. J lost 6 bases, V lost 4 bases, and 14 bases had no gene match. The germline V gene has CDR1 SEHNR and CDR2 FQNEAQ (reference sequence). DNA for the CDR3: TGTGCCAGCAGCTACACCAGGACAGGGAGTAGCTCCAATGAGCAGTTCTTC. It codes for CASSYTRTGSSSNEQFF.

The chain employs TRBV6-1 and TRBJ2-5; 7 nucleotides match TRBD2. Germline lookup yields CDR1 MNHNS and CDR2 SASEGT. CDR3 length: 12 amino acids. J lost 4 bases, V lost 6 bases, and 2 bases had no gene match. CDR3 residues: CASRTGGETQYF. The CDR3 DNA is TGTGCCAGCAGGACGGGGGGAGAGACCCAGTACTTC.

The chain employs TRBV6-5 and TRBJ1-4; D is unclear. The germline gives CDR1 MNHEY, CDR2 SVGAGI. The CDR3 consists of 14 residues. V lost 9 bases and J 1 base, leaving 12 bases between the germline ends. The CDR3 sequence is CASQPTVTNEKLFF. The CDR3 DNA is TGTGCCAGTCAACCCACAGTAACTAATGAAAAACTGTTTTTT.